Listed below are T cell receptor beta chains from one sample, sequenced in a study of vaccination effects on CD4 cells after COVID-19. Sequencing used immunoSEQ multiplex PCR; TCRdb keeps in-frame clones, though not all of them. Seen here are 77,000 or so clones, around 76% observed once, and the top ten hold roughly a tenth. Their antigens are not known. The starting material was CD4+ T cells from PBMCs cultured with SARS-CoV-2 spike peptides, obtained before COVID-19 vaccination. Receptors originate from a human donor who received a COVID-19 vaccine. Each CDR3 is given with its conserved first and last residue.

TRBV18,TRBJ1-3,CASSPSDTGNTIYF
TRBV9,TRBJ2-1,CASSTSLAGAFRDEQFF
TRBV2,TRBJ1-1,CASSELVNTEAFF
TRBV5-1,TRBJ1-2,CASSLSGGYGYTF
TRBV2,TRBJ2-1,CASSETRQGDEQFF
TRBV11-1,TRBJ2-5,CASSLWGTARQETQYF
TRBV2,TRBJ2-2,CASRQGAGELFF
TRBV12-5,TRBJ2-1,CASGLIMRTLRGYNEQFF
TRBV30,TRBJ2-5,CAWSANRGETQYF
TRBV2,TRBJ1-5,CASSVSRYGDQPQHF
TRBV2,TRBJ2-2,CASSVSLNTGELFF
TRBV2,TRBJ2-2,CASSATGDTGELFF
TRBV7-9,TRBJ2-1,CASSLTRGSYNEQFF
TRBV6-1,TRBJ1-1,CASSEFMGRVGTEAFF
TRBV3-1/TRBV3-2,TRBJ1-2,CASSPGHPTGGSNYGYTF
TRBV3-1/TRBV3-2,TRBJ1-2,CASSQVSRDRYGYTF
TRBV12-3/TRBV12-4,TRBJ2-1,CASSAGSYNEQFF
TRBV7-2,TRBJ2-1,CASSSLTPLTEQFF
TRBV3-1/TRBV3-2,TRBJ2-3,CASSQGGLASDTQYF
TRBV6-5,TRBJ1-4,CASNRGTGDEKLFF
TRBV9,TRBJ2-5,CASSVRVGETQYF
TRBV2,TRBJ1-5,CASTRGMENQPQHF
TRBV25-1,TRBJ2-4,CASNAGGSNIQYF
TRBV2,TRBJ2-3,CASSEWTDTQYF
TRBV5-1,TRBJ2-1,CASSPGYDNNEQFF
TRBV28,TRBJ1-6,CASSSESFRPLHF
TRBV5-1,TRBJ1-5,CASSLALNQPQHF
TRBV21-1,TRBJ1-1,CASTPWSRGGLAFF
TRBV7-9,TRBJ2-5,CASSLQGFNQETQYF
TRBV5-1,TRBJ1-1,CASSLEKNTEAFF
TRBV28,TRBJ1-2,CASTGQGVGGNYGYTF
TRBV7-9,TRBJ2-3,CASSPRTEDTQYF
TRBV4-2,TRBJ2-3,CASSPLAGDTDTQYF